A single sample is the source of the 18 T cell receptor beta chains below, sequenced in a study of blood T cell repertoires in COVID-19 (dated by TCRdb to 2018 to 2021). The library was generated by the immunoSEQ multiplex PCR assay. The immuneACCESS repertoire file appears here via TCRdb, limited to in-frame rearrangements. These files lack a portion of the clones; in checked studies, under half of the deficit traces to unresolved V genes, and the cause of the others is not known. Here the sample has 300,000 to 350,000 clones; 89% occur a single time. 3% to 4.5% of the sample is in the top ten clones. The source material was peripheral blood. The source of these receptors is a woman between 55 and 75 years old with COVID-19, enrolled during active disease.

The chain recombines TRBV23-1 with TRBJ2-5, with D tentatively TRBD1 (6 bases). TRBV23-1 is an open reading frame whose function is uncertain. This CDR3 contains 9 residues. Trimming shortened V by 10 bases and J by 11 bases, and 11 bases separated the two germline ends. CDR3 protein: CAKGVPQYF. In nucleotides, the CDR3 is TGCGCCAAGGGGGTTCCGCAGTACTTC.

The V and J genes are TRBV28 and TRBJ1-2; 9 bases are a match to TRBD1. The CDR3 runs to 15 residues. Germline assignment: CDR1 MDHEN and CDR2 SYDVKM. The junction had 8 bases not matched to a gene; V was cut back by 5 bases and J by 4 bases. The CDR3 region has the DNA TGTGCCAGCAGTGAAAACAGGGGGCTCGGCTATGGCTACACCTTC. Residues: CASSENRGLGYGYTF.

This clone was observed a single time. V usage is TRBV5-6 and J usage is TRBJ1-1; the D is unclear. This CDR3 has 12 amino acids. V shed 6 bases and J shed 3 bases, with 9 bases lying between them. The germline gives CDR1 SGHDT, CDR2 YYEEEE. CDR3 in DNA: TGTGCCAGCAATATAGCGGACACTGAAGCTTTCTTT. It specifies CASNIADTEAFF.

This clone was seen a handful of times. The chain links TRBV5-1 to TRBJ1-1; 8 bases agree with TRBD1. Germline V lookup: CDR1 SGHRS, CDR2 YFSETQ. Trimming at V came to 1 base and at J to 1 base, leaving 12 bases not matched to a gene. This CDR3 contains 18 residues. The CDR3 DNA follows: TGCGCCAGCAGCTTGCTGAGTGGGACAGGAGCATCGAACACTGAAGCTTTCTTT. It specifies CASSLLSGTGASNTEAFF.

The V gene is TRBV30, the J gene TRBJ1-4; D might be TRBD1 (5 bases). Deletions cut 3 bases from V and 7 bases from J, with 15 bases between. The CDR3 is 14 amino acids. Germline V gives CDR1 GTSNPN, CDR2 SVGIG (reference sequence). The CDR3 reads CAWRGRDPGEKLFF. The CDR3, as DNA: TGTGCCTGGAGAGGGCGGGACCCGGGTGAAAAACTGTTTTTT. Drawing the rest from reference TRBV30 and TRBJ1-4, the complete variable domain is SQTIHQWPATLVQPVGSPLSLECTVEGTSNPNLYWYRQAAGRGLQLLFYSVGIGQISSEVPQNLSASRPQDRQFILSSKKLLLSDSGFYLCAWRGRDPGEKLFFGSGTQLSVL.

V usage is TRBV7-9 and J usage is TRBJ1-1; D may be TRBD1 (5 bases). Trimming took off 5 bases at V and 7 bases at J, with 11 bases between the two ends. Germline lookup yields CDR1 SEHNR and CDR2 FQNEAQ (reference sequence). The CDR3 has 12 residues. This CDR3 is CASSKGAGEAFF. The CDR3 nucleotides are TGTGCCAGCAGCAAAGGGGCTGGTGAAGCTTTCTTT.

This rearrangement joins TRBV3-1 (or the pseudogene TRBV3-2) to TRBJ1-3; D ambiguous. Trimming cost V 4 bases and J 4 bases, with 17 bases left between them. The CDR3 sequence is 16 residues long. Germline lookup yields CDR1 LGHDT and CDR2 YNNKEL (reference sequence). The CDR3 DNA follows: TGTGCCAGCAGCCGAGAGCGGGCTCCTCTGGGAAACACCATATATTTT. Protein: CASSRERAPLGNTIYF.

This sequence joins TRBV11-2 and TRBJ1-5; TRBD1 matches 8 bases. V was clipped by 5 bases and J by 0 bases; unmatched bases: 9. Germline V gives CDR1 SGHAT, CDR2 FQNNGV. The CDR3 sequence is 17 residues long. The CDR3 nucleotides read TGTGCCAGCAGCCCGGACAGGGAGATTTATAGCAATCAGCCCCAGCATTTT. Translated: CASSPDREIYSNQPQHF.

Only one count was recorded for this clone. The V and J genes are TRBV19 and TRBJ1-5, with D maybe TRBD1 (5 bases). Germline V lookup: CDR1 LNHDA, CDR2 SQIVND (reference sequence). The CDR3 totals 14 residues. Trimming pared 3 bases from V and 6 bases from J, leaving 12 bases between. The CDR3 DNA follows: TGTGCCAGTAGTATCTCAGGGTTCGGTCAGCCCCAGCATTTT. It specifies CASSISGFGQPQHF.

This sequence joins TRBV11-3 and TRBJ2-7; TRBD1 is a possible D gene (6 bases). This CDR3 is 14 amino acids long. The germline V and J ends were trimmed by 4 bases and 0 bases, with 10 bases remaining between them. CDR1 is SGHNT and CDR2 is YENEEA in the germline V gene. As DNA, the CDR3 is TGTGCCAGCAGCTCCAGGGGCAGCTCCTACGAGCAGTACTTC. Translation: CASSSRGSSYEQYF.

The chain links TRBV3-1 (or the pseudogene TRBV3-2) to TRBJ2-5, with 13 bases identical to TRBD2. Losses at the gene ends were 1 base for V and 2 bases for J; bases not matched to a gene: 4. The CDR3 has 17 residues. The V gene's germline CDR1 is LGHDT and CDR2 YNNKEL (reference sequence). CDR3 loop: CASSQGPTSGGQETQYF. DNA for the CDR3: TGTGCCAGCAGCCAAGGCCCGACTAGCGGGGGGCAAGAGACCCAGTACTTC.

This clone was counted a single time. The chain has TRBV9 and TRBJ1-3; D is possibly TRBD1 (6 bases). Per the germline V gene, CDR1 is SGDLS and CDR2 is YYNGEE. V was trimmed by 4 bases and J by 0 bases, leaving 17 bases between them. This CDR3 has 17 residues. The CDR3 region has the DNA TGTGCCAGCAGCCGATTCGAACAGGGAAGCTCTGGAAACACCATATATTTT. This gives the protein CASSRFEQGSSGNTIYF.

The V call is TRBV27, the J call TRBJ1-3; perhaps TRBD1 as D (6 bases). V gave up 5 bases and J gave up 0 bases, with 11 bases separating them. The CDR3 runs 15 residues. Germline assignment: CDR1 MNHEY and CDR2 SMNVEV (reference sequence). The chain's CDR3 is CASSTDSNSGNTIYF. Here the CDR3 DNA reads TGTGCCAGCAGTACGGACAGCAACTCTGGAAACACCATATATTTT.

The genes are TRBV7-3 and TRBJ2-2, with D possibly TRBD2 on 5 matching bases. This CDR3 has 13 residues. Trimming shortened V by 2 bases and J by 7 bases, and 8 bases separated the two germline ends. The germline gives CDR1 SGHTA, CDR2 FQGTGA. DNA for the CDR3: TGTGCCAGCAGCTTATCGGGGAGCGGGGAGCTGTTTTTT. Encoded protein: CASSLSGSGELFF.

The chain links TRBV10-1 to TRBJ2-1; no reliable D call. V was cut by 1 base and J by 6 bases, with 10 bases left in between. CDR3 size: 14 residues. Germline V CDR1 and CDR2: WNHNN, SYGVQD (reference sequence). The CDR3 DNA reads as TGCGCCAGCAGTGAGTTTCTTCCCCTCAATGAGCAGTTCTTC. It translates to CASSEFLPLNEQFF.

The chain is built from TRBV7-2 and TRBJ1-5; 8 nucleotides match TRBD1. The germline V gene has CDR1 SGHTA and CDR2 FQGNSA. CDR3 length: 15 residues. The V gene end was trimmed by 6 bases and the J gene end by 1 base; junction bases not matched to a gene: 5. CDR3 nucleotides: TGTGCCAGCAGGGAAAGGACAGGGAGCAATCAGCCCCAGCATTTT. It translates to CASRERTGSNQPQHF.

The chain joins TRBV7-9 to TRBJ1-2, with D tentatively TRBD1 (5 bases). V dropped 6 bases and J dropped 8 bases, with 13 bases sitting between them. This CDR3 has 12 residues. Germline lookup yields CDR1 SEHNR and CDR2 FQNEAQ (reference sequence). CDR3 residues: CASSPGVRGYTF. The CDR3 nucleotides are TGTGCCAGCAGTCCGGGGGTTAGGGGCTACACCTTC.

This chain connects TRBV7-8 to TRBJ2-2; 9 nucleotides line up with TRBD1. CDR3 length equals 16 residues. J lost 6 bases, V lost 5 bases, and 10 bases had no gene match. Germline CDR1 and CDR2: SGHVS and FQNEAQ. The CDR3 DNA is TGTGCCAGCAGCCCTTGGGGGACAGGGTTGTCCGGGGAGCTGTTTTTT. Its translation: CASSPWGTGLSGELFF.